This T cell receptor beta chain was identified in a study of T-cell memory formation after mild COVID-19. A note on this clonotype: What it binds is unknown.

Constant-segment primers served in 5'RACE that generated TCR alpha and TCR beta cDNA libraries bearing sample barcodes and UMIs. TCRdb called the 5' RACE reads again in MiXCR, with one record for every CDR3 protein. Of 250,000 or so distinct CDR3 sequences in the sample, roughly 9.4% were seen once. General study results and limits: Contracting clones localized mainly to CM and EM when CD4+ and mainly to EMRA when CD8+.

The TCR was taken from a young man who had mild COVID-19 (a few samples of this study predate the infection). Cell type and time point are not known. Source material: PBMCs or a T cell subset sorted from them (not recorded which).

CDR3 sequence reads: CASSSQGTQYF. The CDR3 DNA reads TGTGCCAGCAGCTCCCAGGGTACGCAGTATTTT. The rearrangement uses TRBV11-2 and TRBJ2-3; TRBD1 might be the D (5 bases). The CDR3 runs to 11 residues. V lost 4 bases and J 8 bases, leaving 7 bases between the germline ends. CDR1 SGHAT and CDR2 FQNNGV come from the germline V gene.